Each of the 16 T cell receptor beta chains below was sequenced from the same sample in a study of blood T cell repertoires in COVID-19. Only in-frame clones appear in the TCRdb table, and some are missing; sequencing was by immunoSEQ multiplex PCR. The table shows roughly 280,000 clones, with about 85% occurring only once. The material sequenced was peripheral blood. Every receptor here comes from a man between 18 and 29 years old with active or convalescent COVID-19.

The V gene is TRBV5-6, the J gene TRBJ2-7; TRBD2 matches at 7 bases. CDR3 length: 16 amino acids. J was trimmed by 3 bases and V by 6 bases; bases with no gene match: 15. The germline CDR1 and CDR2 sequences are SGHDT and YYEEEE. The DNA of the CDR3 is TGTGCCAGCATCCCCGAGTGGAGCGGGAAGCTCTACGAGCAGTACTTC. This codes for CASIPEWSGKLYEQYF. The variable domain in full, completed from reference TRBV5-6 and TRBJ2-7, reads DAGVTQSPTHLIKTRGQQVTLRCSPKSGHDTVSWYQQALGQGPQFIFQYYEEEERQRGNFPDRFSGHQFPNYSSELNVNALLLGDSALYLCASIPEWSGKLYEQYFGPGTRLTVT.

This clone has just a few counts. A read error may produce the germline difference seen at one junction end. V is TRBV7-7 and J is TRBJ2-1, with D unresolved. The CDR3 runs to 16 residues. Germline CDR1 SSHAT, CDR2 FNYEAQ (reference sequence). The CDR3 region is CASSLRARPFYNEQFF. CDR3 DNA: TGTGCTAGCAGCTTGCGAGCCCGCCCCTTCTACAATGAGCAGTTCTTC.

J is TRBJ2-7 and V is TRBV27; TRBD2 matches at 9 bases. Trimming cost V 5 bases and J 1 base; bases outside gene matches: 6. CDR3 length: 15 amino acids. Germline V lookup: CDR1 MNHEY, CDR2 SMNVEV (reference sequence). CDR3 region: CASSISGSWSYEQYF. The CDR3 coding sequence is TGTGCCAGCAGTATTAGCGGGAGCTGGTCCTACGAGCAGTACTTC.

The genes are TRBV5-4 and TRBJ2-7, with 7 bases lining up with TRBD1. J gave up 1 base and V 5 bases, and 6 bases lay outside the gene matches. The CDR3 extends over 14 amino acids. Germline CDR1 is SGHNT and CDR2 is YYREEE (reference sequence). CDR3 in amino acids: CASSSQGVSYEQYF. CDR3 nucleotides: TGTGCCAGCAGTTCCCAGGGGGTTTCCTACGAGCAGTACTTC. Using reference TRBV5-4 and TRBJ2-7 for the parts outside the CDR3, the full variable domain is ETGVTQSPTHLIKTRGQQVTLRCSSQSGHNTVSWYQQALGQGPQFIFQYYREEENGRGNFPPRFSGLQFPNYSSELNVNALELDDSALYLCASSSQGVSYEQYFGPGTRLTVT.

This clone has more than one count but fewer than ten. The J gene is TRBJ2-7, the V gene TRBV7-3; tentatively, D is TRBD2 (6 bases). Trimming removed 3 bases from V and 3 bases from J, with 9 bases in between. Germline CDR1 and CDR2: SGHTA and FQGTGA. CDR3 length equals 13 residues. CDR3 nucleotide sequence: TGTGCCAGCAGCTTCCGCGGGGACTACGAGCAGTACTTC. This encodes CASSFRGDYEQYF. Combining the CDR3 with reference TRBV7-3 and TRBJ2-7 gives the whole variable domain GAGVSQTPSNKVTEKGKYVELRCDPISGHTALYWYRQSLGQGPEFLIYFQGTGAADDSGLPNDRFFAVRPEGSVSTLKIQRTERGDSAVYLCASSFRGDYEQYFGPGTRLTVT.

The chain recombines TRBV6-5 with TRBJ2-5; no clear D gene. CDR1 and CDR2 (germline): MNHEY, SVGAGI. This CDR3 is 13 amino acids long. Trimming removed 5 bases from V and 5 bases from J, with 12 bases in between. This CDR3 reads CASSQEYSETQYF. The CDR3 nucleotides read TGTGCCAGCAGTCAGGAATATTCGGAGACCCAGTACTTC.

Only one count was recorded for this clone. The same CDR3 also results from other DNA sequences found in this sample. This chain connects TRBV24-1 to TRBJ2-3, with unresolved D. This CDR3 has 11 amino acids. Germline lookup yields CDR1 KGHDR and CDR2 SFDVKD. Trimming took 3 bases from V and 6 from J, leaving 3 bases between them. In DNA form, the CDR3 reads TGTGCCACCAGTGATCGGGATACGCAGTATTTT. Translating gives CATSDRDTQYF.

The CDR3 reads CASKRTDTQYF. As DNA, the CDR3 is TGTGCCAGCAAGAGAACAGATACGCAGTATTTT. This chain connects TRBV11-3 to TRBJ2-3; no clear D. The germline gives CDR1 SGHNT, CDR2 YENEEA. This CDR3 has 11 amino acids. The V and J ends lost 7 bases and 3 bases respectively, with 5 bases between them.

The chain uses TRBV6-1 and TRBJ2-1, with 9 bases identical to TRBD2. Trimming cost V 2 bases and J 15 bases; bases outside gene matches: 11. CDR3 length: 14 residues. Germline CDR1 is MNHNS and CDR2 is SASEGT. CDR3 sequence: CASSESRGGPSPFF. The CDR3, as DNA: TGTGCCAGCAGTGAATCGCGGGGGGGCCCCAGCCCGTTCTTC.

V and J are TRBV30 and TRBJ1-1; D remains ambiguous. This CDR3 region has 11 residues. Trimming left V 5 bases short and J 5 bases short, with 9 bases between. Germline V CDR1 and CDR2: GTSNPN, SVGIG (reference sequence). The CDR3 is CAWGVETEAFF. DNA of the CDR3: TGTGCCTGGGGCGTCGAGACTGAAGCTTTCTTT.

This clone occurred once. The chain links TRBV4-3 to TRBJ2-1; D may be TRBD1 (6 bases). This CDR3 has 13 residues. With 0 bases removed from V and 8 bases from J, the gap between germline ends came to 8 bases. Germline assignment: CDR1 LGHNA and CDR2 YSLEER. For the CDR3, the DNA is TGCGCCAGCAGCCAAGAACAGGGCGATGAGCAGTTCTTC. Translating gives CASSQEQGDEQFF.

The rearrangement uses TRBV15 and TRBJ1-5; the match to TRBD1 covers 9 bases. Trimming cost V 0 bases and J 5 bases; bases outside gene matches: 17. This CDR3 has 20 amino acids. Germline V gene data show CDR1 as LNHNV and CDR2 as YYDKDF (reference sequence). The CDR3 DNA follows: TGTGCCACCAGCAGAGATGGTTATCCGGTAGGACAGGGGACTCATCAGCCCCAGCATTTT. Amino acids: CATSRDGYPVGQGTHQPQHF.

CDR3 DNA sequence: TGTGCCAGCGCCTACGGAGAGGGTCAGAAAGGAAACACCATATATTTT. Its translation is CASAYGEGQKGNTIYF. The chain couples TRBV5-8 to TRBJ1-3; D unresolved. V was pared by 7 bases and J by 4 bases, with 21 bases between. The CDR3 covers 16 residues. Per the germline V gene, CDR1 is SGHTS and CDR2 is YDEGEE.

The chain couples TRBV9 to TRBJ2-2; 9 nucleotides match TRBD1. V dropped 2 bases and J dropped 4; count of bases not matched to a gene: 6. CDR3 length: 16 amino acids. Germline values: CDR1 SGDLS, CDR2 YYNGEE. This chain's CDR3 is CASSVEGTGSTGELFF. The CDR3 DNA sequence: TGTGCCAGCAGCGTTGAGGGGACAGGGTCCACCGGGGAGCTGTTTTTT.

The chain links TRBV7-2 to TRBJ2-7, with TRBD1 matching over 7 bases. Trimming at V came to 5 bases and at J to 6 bases, leaving 7 bases not matched to a gene. The CDR3 sequence is 13 residues long. CDR1 and CDR2 from the germline V gene are SGHTA and FQGNSA. CDR3 bases: TGTGCCAGCAGCCGGGACAGCCTACTCGAGCAGTACTTC. Protein: CASSRDSLLEQYF. The full variable domain, in which reference TRBV7-2 and TRBJ2-7 provide the parts outside the CDR3, is GAGVSQSPSNKVTEKGKDVELRCDPISGHTALYWYRQSLGQGLEFLIYFQGNSAPDKSGLPSDRFSAERTGGSVSTLTIQRTQQEDSAVYLCASSRDSLLEQYFGPGTRLTVT.

The chain links TRBV24-1 to TRBJ2-4; no firm D call. The ends were cut back, 2 bases at V and 8 bases at J, with 9 bases in the middle. CDR3 length equals 13 residues. Germline values: CDR1 KGHDR, CDR2 SFDVKD. DNA for the CDR3: TGTGCCACCAGTGATTCAACAGAAGACATTCAGTACTTC. The encoded protein is CATSDSTEDIQYF.